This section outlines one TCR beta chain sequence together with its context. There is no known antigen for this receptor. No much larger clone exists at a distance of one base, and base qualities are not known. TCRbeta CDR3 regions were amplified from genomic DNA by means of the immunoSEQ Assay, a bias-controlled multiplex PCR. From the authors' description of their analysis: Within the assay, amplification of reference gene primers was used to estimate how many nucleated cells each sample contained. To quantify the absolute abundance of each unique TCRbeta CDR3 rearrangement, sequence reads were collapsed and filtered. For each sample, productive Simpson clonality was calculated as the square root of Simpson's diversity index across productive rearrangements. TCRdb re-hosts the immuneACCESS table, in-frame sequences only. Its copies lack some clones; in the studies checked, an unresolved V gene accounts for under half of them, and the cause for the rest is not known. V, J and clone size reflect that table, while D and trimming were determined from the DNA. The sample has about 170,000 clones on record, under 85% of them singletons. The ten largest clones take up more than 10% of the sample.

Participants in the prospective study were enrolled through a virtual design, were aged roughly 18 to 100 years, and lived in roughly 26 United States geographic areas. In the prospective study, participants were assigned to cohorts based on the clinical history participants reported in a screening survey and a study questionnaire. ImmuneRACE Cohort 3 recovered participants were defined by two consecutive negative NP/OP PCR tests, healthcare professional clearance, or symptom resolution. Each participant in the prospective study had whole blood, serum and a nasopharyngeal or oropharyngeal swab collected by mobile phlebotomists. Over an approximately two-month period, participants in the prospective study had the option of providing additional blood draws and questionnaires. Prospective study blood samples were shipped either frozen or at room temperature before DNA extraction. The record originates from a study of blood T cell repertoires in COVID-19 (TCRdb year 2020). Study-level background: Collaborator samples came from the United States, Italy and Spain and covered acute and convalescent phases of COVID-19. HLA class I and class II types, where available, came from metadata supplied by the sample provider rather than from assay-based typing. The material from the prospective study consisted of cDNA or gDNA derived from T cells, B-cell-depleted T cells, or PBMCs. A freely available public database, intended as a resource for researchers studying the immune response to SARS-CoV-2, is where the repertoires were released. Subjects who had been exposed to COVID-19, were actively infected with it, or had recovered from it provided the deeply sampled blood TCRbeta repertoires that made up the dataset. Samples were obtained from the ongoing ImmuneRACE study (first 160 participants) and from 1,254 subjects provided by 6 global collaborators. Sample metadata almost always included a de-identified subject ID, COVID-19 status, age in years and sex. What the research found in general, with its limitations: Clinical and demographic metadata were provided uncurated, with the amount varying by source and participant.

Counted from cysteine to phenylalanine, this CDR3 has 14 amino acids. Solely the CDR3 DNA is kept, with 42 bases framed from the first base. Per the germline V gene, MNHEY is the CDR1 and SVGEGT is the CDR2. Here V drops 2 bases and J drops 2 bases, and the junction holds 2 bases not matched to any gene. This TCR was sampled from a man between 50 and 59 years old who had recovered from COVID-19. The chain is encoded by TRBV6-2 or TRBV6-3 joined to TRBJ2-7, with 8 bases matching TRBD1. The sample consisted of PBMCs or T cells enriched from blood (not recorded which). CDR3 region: CASSYNRGAYEQYF. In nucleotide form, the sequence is TGTGCCAGCAGTTACAACAGGGGGGCCTACGAGCAGTACTTC.